A selection of T cell receptor beta chains follows, all from one sample in a study of shared clonotypes between healthy human individuals. Produced via immunoSEQ multiplex PCR; TCRdb's table is partial and in-frame only. The data show some 1,900,000 clones, roughly 94% seen once. Sequenced input: naive CD8+ T cells sorted from blood. These receptors were collected from a young man in good health. Both conserved end residues are part of each CDR3. D genes are given only for firm matches. Clone size appears in some rows only: once, few, many, or a class for an expanded clone.

>TRBV7-9|TRBD1|TRBJ2-7|-
TGTGCCAGCAGCTTAGGCAGGGGGCCCTACGAGCAGTACTTC
CASSLGRGPYEQYF
>TRBV4-1|-|TRBJ1-1|-
TGCGCCAGCAGCCAAGTGATGAACACTGAAGCTTTCTTT
CASSQVMNTEAFF
>TRBV5-1|-|TRBJ1-4|few
TGCGCCAGCAGCTTGGGGGGTTATCGGCAGGAAAAACTGTTTTTT
CASSLGGYRQEKLFF
>TRBV5-6|-|TRBJ2-7|-
TGTGCCAGCAGCTTTATAGAGGGCTACGAGCAGTACTTC
CASSFIEGYEQYF
>TRBV2|-|TRBJ2-3|-
TGTGCCAGCAGTGAAGCGCGCTTCGGGGTAGCTGCGACCTTTGTTCATACGCAGTATTTT
CASSEARFGVAATFVHTQYF
>TRBV27|-|TRBJ2-7|-
TGTGCCAGCAGTTTCGGAGGATCCGACTACGAGCAGTACTTC
CASSFGGSDYEQYF
>TRBV5-6|TRBD2|TRBJ2-1|-
TGTGCCAGCAGCTTAAGTAGCGGGGGGACGGACTCCTACAATGAGCAGTTCTTC
CASSLSSGGTDSYNEQFF
>TRBV5-1|-|TRBJ2-1|-
TGCGCCAGCAGCGTCGGGCAGCTGGATGAGCAGTTCTTC
CASSVGQLDEQFF
>TRBV4-1|-|TRBJ2-7|-
TGCGCCAGCAGAGAAAGACAGGAAAGCTCCTACGAGCAGTACTTC
CASRERQESSYEQYF
>TRBV7-6|TRBD1|TRBJ2-7|once
TGTGCCAGCAGCCTCGGACAGGGAACGGCAGACGAGCAGTACTTC
CASSLGQGTADEQYF
>TRBV7-2|-|TRBJ2-7|once
TGTGCCAGCAGCTTAGTGAGCCTACATATCTCCTACGAGCAGTACTTC
CASSLVSLHISYEQYF
>TRBV4-1|-|TRBJ1-1|-
TGCGCCAGCAGCCAAGATAAACAGGCCCTCACTGAAGCTTTCTTT
CASSQDKQALTEAFF
>TRBV2|TRBD1|TRBJ2-7|-
TGTGCCAGCAGTACCGGACAGGGCTACTTC
CASSTGQGYF
>TRBV29-1|TRBD2|TRBJ2-1|-
TGCAGCGTTGAATTAGGACTAGCCGGCGGGGGTGAGCAGTTCTTC
CSVELGLAGGGEQFF
>TRBV2|-|TRBJ1-5|-
TGTGCCAGCAGAGAATTAAGCAATCAGCCCCAGCATTTT
CASRELSNQPQHF
>TRBV30|-|TRBJ2-7|-
TGTGCTTGGGACGGGGGCTACGAGCAGTACTTC
CAWDGGYEQYF
>TRBV11-2|TRBD2|TRBJ2-1|-
TGTGCCAGCAGCTTGACTAGCGGGTACTCCTACAATGAGCAGTTCTTC
CASSLTSGYSYNEQFF
>TRBV27|-|TRBJ2-1|-
TGTGCCAGCAGTTTGGTCCAGGGGTCCTCCAATGAGCAGTTCTTC
CASSLVQGSSNEQFF
>TRBV28|-|TRBJ1-5|-
TGTGCCAGCAGTCCCCGTAGCAATCAGCCCCAGCATTTT
CASSPRSNQPQHF
>TRBV29-1|TRBD2|TRBJ2-1|-
TGCAGCGCCGACCCCCCTTCCGGGAGGGCCTACAATGAGCAGTTCTTC
CSADPPSGRAYNEQFF
>TRBV9|-|TRBJ1-6|-
TGTGCCAGCAGCGCCGGGCAGGCCTATAATTCACCCCTCCACTTT
CASSAGQAYNSPLHF
>TRBV2|-|TRBJ1-5|few
TGTGCCAGCAGTGCCTGGGACACCTATCAGCCCCAGCATTTT
CASSAWDTYQPQHF
>TRBV25-1|TRBD1|TRBJ1-6|-
TGTGCCAGCAGTGCAGGGACAGAGAATTCACCCCTCCACTTT
CASSAGTENSPLHF
>TRBV7-9|TRBD2|TRBJ2-3|-
TGTGCCAGCAGCCCCGTGGTAGCGGGAGGAAACACAGATACGCAGTATTTT
CASSPVVAGGNTDTQYF
>TRBV28|TRBD1|TRBJ1-2|once
TGTGCCAGCAGTTTCCCCTGGGACAGTAACTATGGCTACACCTTC
CASSFPWDSNYGYTF
>TRBV7-2|TRBD1|TRBJ2-7|-
TGTGCCAGCAGCCAGACAGGGGATCCCTACGAGCAGTACTTC
CASSQTGDPYEQYF
>TRBV19|-|TRBJ1-1|-
TGTGCCAGTAGGGACAGTCACTACACTGAAGCTTTCTTT
CASRDSHYTEAFF
>TRBV27|-|TRBJ2-7|-
TGTGCCAGCAGTTTCCACTCACCCCCACTACCTCGGGAGCAGTACTTC
CASSFHSPPLPREQYF
>TRBV10-3|-|TRBJ2-5|-
TGTGCCATCAGCCCTACAGGGATGGAGACCCAGTACTTC
CAISPTGMETQYF
>TRBV30|-|TRBJ1-1|-
TGTGCCTGGAGTTGGCCCGGGGGCACTGAAGCTTTCTTT
CAWSWPGGTEAFF
>TRBV11-2|-|TRBJ2-7|-
TGTGCCAGCAGCTTAGTACTACAGACCAACGGGCAGTACTTC
CASSLVLQTNGQYF
>TRBV5-4|-|TRBJ2-7|-
TGTGCCAGCAGCTTGTTCCCGGGAGTCTCCTCCTACGAGCAGTACTTC
CASSLFPGVSSYEQYF
>TRBV11-2|-|TRBJ2-2|-
TGTGCCAGCAGCATTACCGGGACCGCGTTAAGGAGGGAGCTGTTTTTT
CASSITGTALRRELFF
>TRBV4-1|TRBD1|TRBJ2-7|-
TGCGCCAGCAGCCAAGCCATTGGGGCAGGGGGCTACGAGCAGTACTTC
CASSQAIGAGGYEQYF
>TRBV27|-|TRBJ2-7|-
TGTGCCAGCTCCGTACTCACAAAACCAGGAGCCTCTAACGAGCAGTACTTC
CASSVLTKPGASNEQYF
>TRBV7-9|TRBD2|TRBJ2-2|-
TGTGCCAGCAGCTCCGAACTAGCGGAGATTGTCAACACCGGGGAGCTGTTTTTT
CASSSELAEIVNTGELFF
>TRBV7-9|TRBD2|TRBJ2-3|-
TGTGCCAGCAGCTTAGGTGAAGCGGGGCCCACAGATACGCAGTATTTT
CASSLGEAGPTDTQYF
>TRBV6-6|-|TRBJ1-2|-
TGTGCCAGCAGTTACGAACAGTCGAGTGGCTACACCTTC
CASSYEQSSGYTF
>TRBV4-1|-|TRBJ1-1|-
TGCGCCAGCAGCCAAGATTCTCTGAGTACTGAAGCTTTCTTT
CASSQDSLSTEAFF
>TRBV6-6|-|TRBJ2-2|-
TGTGCCAGCAGCTCTGACAGGTTTTCCGGGGAGCTGTTTTTT
CASSSDRFSGELFF
>TRBV28|-|TRBJ2-3|-
TGTGCCAGCAGCGTTGGGACTAGCACAGATACGCAGTATTTT
CASSVGTSTDTQYF
>TRBV14|TRBD1|TRBJ2-5|-
TGTGCCAGCAGCCAAGGGTTTTTGACAGGGCAAGAGACCCAGTACTTC
CASSQGFLTGQETQYF
>TRBV6-5|TRBD2|TRBJ2-3|-
TGTGCCAGCAGATTGCTAGCGGAGGGAACAGATACGCAGTATTTT
CASRLLAEGTDTQYF
>TRBV7-9|-|TRBJ1-3|-
TGTGCCAGCAGGGGAGTTGTGGACACCATATATTTT
CASRGVVDTIYF
>TRBV19|TRBD1|TRBJ1-5|once
TGTGCCAGTAGTGCGGGACAGGGGGCTGGCAATCAGCCCCAGCATTTT
CASSAGQGAGNQPQHF
>TRBV7-9|-|TRBJ2-7|-
TGTGCCAGCTTAGGGGGTCTTGCATCGAGCTCCTACGAGCAGTACTTC
CASLGGLASSSYEQYF
>TRBV4-1|-|TRBJ2-7|-
TGCGCCAGCAGCCAAGCGGAAGGGACTCCCTACGAGCAGTACTTC
CASSQAEGTPYEQYF
>TRBV10-1|TRBD1|TRBJ2-1|-
TGCGCCAGCAGTGACCCTCCGGGACAGGGGGGCGATGAGCAGTTCTTC
CASSDPPGQGGDEQFF
>TRBV6-1|-|TRBJ2-7|-
TGTGCCAGCAGGGGGGGTTCCTACGAGCAGTACTTC
CASRGGSYEQYF